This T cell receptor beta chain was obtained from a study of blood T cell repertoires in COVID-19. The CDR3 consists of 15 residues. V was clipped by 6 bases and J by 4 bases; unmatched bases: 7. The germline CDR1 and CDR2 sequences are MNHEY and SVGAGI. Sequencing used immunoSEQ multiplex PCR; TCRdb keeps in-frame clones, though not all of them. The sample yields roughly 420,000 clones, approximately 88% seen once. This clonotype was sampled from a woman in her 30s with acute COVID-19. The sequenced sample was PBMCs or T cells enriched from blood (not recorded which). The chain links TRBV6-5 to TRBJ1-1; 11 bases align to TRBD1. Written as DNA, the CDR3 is TGTGCCAGCAGGGGGGACAGGGGGTCAGCCACTGAAGCTTTCTTT. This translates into CASRGDRGSATEAFF.